This TCR beta chain was sequenced for a study of cytomegalovirus exposure and HLA in healthy donors. Use of 60 Vbeta and 13 Jbeta primers characterized the PCR. Clones were sequenced by immunoSEQ multiplex PCR, and TCRdb holds only the in-frame ones, with some missing. There are 180,000 or so clones in the sample, with almost 0.75% held by the top ten. Unmatched junction bases numbered 5, after V lost 10 bases and J lost 1 base. The CDR3 covers 14 residues. Per germline, CDR1 LNHDA and CDR2 SQIVND (reference sequence). J is TRBJ2-5 and V is TRBV19, with TRBD2 matching 11 bases. This TCR came from a boy aged 5 to 17 in good health and CMV-seronegative. The sample comprised PBMCs. CDR3 amino acids: CATSGTSGQETQYF. Written as DNA, the CDR3 is TGTGCCACTTCCGGGACTAGCGGCCAAGAGACCCAGTACTTC.